Shown below are 10 T cell receptor beta chains from a single sample sequenced in a study of CD8 T cells in ankylosing spondylitis. TCRdb reanalysed the 5' RACE reads using MiXCR and keeps one entry per CDR3 protein. The sample shows 200,000 to 300,000 distinct CDR3 sequences, roughly 8.2% of them seen only once. The sequenced material came from blood, either unsorted or a sorted T cell fraction (not recorded which). The receptor source for this set is a female donor with ankylosing spondylitis or in good health (not recorded which).

In its sample, this clonotype was seen many times. V and J are TRBV4-3 and TRBJ2-1; D gene uncertain. Germline CDR1 reads LGHNA; CDR2 reads YSLEER. The CDR3 is 19 amino acids. Deletions cut 0 bases from V and 0 bases from J, with 18 bases between. CDR3 loop: CASSQDSTAGSSSYNEQFF. Here the CDR3 DNA reads TGCGCCAGCAGCCAAGATTCCACTGCCGGCAGTAGCTCCTACAATGAGCAGTTCTTC.

There are many counts of this clonotype. This chain links TRBV27 with TRBJ2-7, with 9 bases aligning to TRBD1. V lost 6 bases, J lost 4 bases, and 10 bases stayed unmatched. In germline, CDR1 is MNHEY, CDR2 SMNVEV (reference sequence). The CDR3 is 15 amino acids. The CDR3 nucleotides are TGTGCCAGCAGGCCCTTCCCACAGGGGGCTTACGAGCAGTACTTC. It codes for CASRPFPQGAYEQYF.

This clonotype was counted many times. The chain is built from TRBV20-1 and TRBJ1-2, with D possibly matching TRBD1 (5 bases). Germline V lookup: CDR1 DFQATT, CDR2 SNEGSKA (reference sequence). The CDR3 contains 15 residues. Trimming stripped 5 bases from V and 10 bases from J, with 26 bases between. The DNA for the CDR3 is TGCAGTGCTCCAGGGTTTACAGGTTCCCTTGGTGACTACACCTTC. Translated: CSAPGFTGSLGDYTF.

This clonotype was recorded many times. This chain joins TRBV6-2 or TRBV6-3 and TRBJ1-5, with TRBD1 matching 11 bases. The length of the CDR3 is 15 residues. J gave up 4 bases and V 1 base, and 0 bases lay outside the gene matches. CDR1 MNHEY and CDR2 SVGEGT come from the germline V gene. The CDR3 sequence is CASSYWDRGNQPQHF. The CDR3 nucleotides are TGTGCCAGCAGTTACTGGGACAGGGGGAATCAGCCCCAGCATTTT.

In this sample, this clonotype turned up many times. The rearrangement joins TRBV7-3 to TRBJ2-2, with D possibly TRBD2 on 6 matching bases. The CDR3 is made up of 17 amino acids. Trimming removed 1 base at V and 7 bases at J, with 19 bases between. Germline CDR1 reads SGHTA; CDR2 reads FQGTGA. This chain's CDR3 is CASSLKRDSIFSGELFF. The CDR3 nucleotides read TGTGCCAGCAGCTTAAAAAGGGACTCCATATTTAGCGGGGAGCTGTTTTTT.

This clonotype turned up a few times. CDR3 in DNA: TGTGCCAGCAGCCCGACAGGACCTTCCTACGAGCAGTACTTC. This sequence encodes CASSPTGPSYEQYF. This sequence joins TRBV7-9 and TRBJ2-7, with D maybe TRBD1 (6 bases). In germline, CDR1 is SEHNR, CDR2 FQNEAQ (reference sequence). Trimming removed 5 bases from V and 1 base from J, with 12 bases in between. CDR3 length: 14 residues.

In its sample, this clonotype was seen many times. The rearrangement links TRBV20-1 to TRBJ2-4, with TRBD1 matching 9 bases. The CDR3 spans 16 residues. Germline V lookup: CDR1 DFQATT, CDR2 SNEGSKA (reference sequence). Trimming cost V 0 bases and J 6 bases; bases outside gene matches: 9. The CDR3 sequence is CSARDRDRGIRNIQYF. The CDR3 nucleotides are TGCAGTGCTAGAGATCGAGACAGGGGGATTCGAAACATTCAGTACTTC.

This clonotype has ten or more counts. The J gene is TRBJ2-5, the V gene TRBV7-2; TRBD1 aligns across 7 bases. There are 15 residues in the CDR3. Germline values: CDR1 SGHTA, CDR2 FQGNSA. V was pared by 5 bases and J by 5 bases, with 11 bases of the junction left unmatched. CDR3 in DNA: TGTGCCAGCAGCCCCACCGGGACAGCTAGGGAGACCCAGTACTTC. Translated: CASSPTGTARETQYF. Full variable domain (missing parts from reference TRBV7-2 and TRBJ2-5): GAGVSQSPSNKVTEKGKDVELRCDPISGHTALYWYRQSLGQGLEFLIYFQGNSAPDKSGLPSDRFSAERTGGSVSTLTIQRTQQEDSAVYLCASSPTGTARETQYFGPGTRLLVL.

This clonotype was observed at least ten times. The rearrangement uses TRBV2 and TRBJ2-3; perhaps TRBD2 as D (6 bases). The germline V gene has CDR1 SNHLY and CDR2 FYNNEI. There are 16 residues in the CDR3. Trimming removed 0 bases at V and 1 base at J, with 11 bases between. The CDR3 loop reads CASSEALSGRTDTQYF. DNA of the CDR3: TGTGCCAGCAGTGAAGCGCTTAGCGGACGCACAGATACGCAGTATTTT.

This clonotype came up a few times. The chain combines TRBV20-1 with TRBJ2-1, with D maybe TRBD2 (5 bases). Germline V gene sequence: CDR1 DFQATT, CDR2 SNEGSKA (reference sequence). The V end lost 4 bases, the J end lost 0 bases, and 10 bases lay between the germline ends. CDR3 size: 14 residues. The CDR3 protein is CSANRESSYNEQFF. The DNA of the CDR3 is TGCAGTGCTAATAGGGAGAGCTCCTACAATGAGCAGTTCTTC.